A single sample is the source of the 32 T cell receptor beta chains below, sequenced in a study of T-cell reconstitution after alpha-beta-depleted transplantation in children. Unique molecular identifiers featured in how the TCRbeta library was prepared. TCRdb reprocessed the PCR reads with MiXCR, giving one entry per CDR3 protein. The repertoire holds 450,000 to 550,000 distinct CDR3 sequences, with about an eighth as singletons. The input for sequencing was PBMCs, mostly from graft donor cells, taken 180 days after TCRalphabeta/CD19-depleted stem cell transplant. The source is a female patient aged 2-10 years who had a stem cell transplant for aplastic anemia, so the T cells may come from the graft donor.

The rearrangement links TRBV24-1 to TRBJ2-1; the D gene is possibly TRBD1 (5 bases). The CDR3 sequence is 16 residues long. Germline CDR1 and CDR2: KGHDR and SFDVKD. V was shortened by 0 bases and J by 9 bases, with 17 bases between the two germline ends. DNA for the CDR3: TGTGCCACCAGTGATTTGAGCAGGGAAGGTCGCACTGAGCAGTTCTTC. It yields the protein CATSDLSREGRTEQFF.

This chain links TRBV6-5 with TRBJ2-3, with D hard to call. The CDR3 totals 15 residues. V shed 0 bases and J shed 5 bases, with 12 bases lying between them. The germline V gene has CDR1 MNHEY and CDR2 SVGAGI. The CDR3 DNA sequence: TGTGCCAGCAGTTACTCGAGAGTTCGGGTAGATACGCAGTATTTT. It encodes CASSYSRVRVDTQYF.

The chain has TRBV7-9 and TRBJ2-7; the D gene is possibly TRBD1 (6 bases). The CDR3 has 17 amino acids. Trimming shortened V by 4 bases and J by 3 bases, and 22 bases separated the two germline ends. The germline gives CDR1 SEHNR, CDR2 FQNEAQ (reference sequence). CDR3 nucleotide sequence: TGTGCCAGCAGCTCGCGTTTAGGGGGTACGGGTGTCTACGAGCAGTACTTC. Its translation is CASSSRLGGTGVYEQYF. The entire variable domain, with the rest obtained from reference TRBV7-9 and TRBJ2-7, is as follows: DTGVSQNPRHKITKRGQNVTFRCDPISEHNRLYWYRQTLGQGPEFLTYFQNEAQLEKSRLLSDRFSAERPKGSFSTLEIQRTEQGDSAMYLCASSSRLGGTGVYEQYFGPGTRLTVT.

The CDR3 is CASSYLEPPETQYF. The CDR3 nucleotides read TGTGCCAGCAGTTACTTGGAACCGCCCGAGACCCAGTACTTC. The chain carries TRBV6-2 or TRBV6-3 and TRBJ2-5; D gene ambiguous. The germline V gene has CDR1 MNHEY and CDR2 SVGEGT. The V gene lost 1 base and the J gene lost 5 bases, with 11 bases spanning the gap. This CDR3 has 14 amino acids.

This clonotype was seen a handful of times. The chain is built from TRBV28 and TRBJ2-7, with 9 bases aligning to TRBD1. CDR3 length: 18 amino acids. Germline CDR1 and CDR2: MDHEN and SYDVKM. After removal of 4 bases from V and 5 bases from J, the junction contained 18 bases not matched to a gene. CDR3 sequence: CASSSYFGSGQGRNEQYF. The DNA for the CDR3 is TGTGCCAGCAGTTCGTATTTCGGTTCAGGACAGGGGCGAAACGAGCAGTACTTC.

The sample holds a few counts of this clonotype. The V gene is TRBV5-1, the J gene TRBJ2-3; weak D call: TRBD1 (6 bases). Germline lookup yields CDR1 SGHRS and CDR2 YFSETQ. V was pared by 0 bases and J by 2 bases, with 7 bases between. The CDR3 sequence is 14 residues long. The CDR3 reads CASSLGDNTDTQYF. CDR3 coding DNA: TGCGCCAGCAGCTTGGGGGACAACACAGATACGCAGTATTTT.

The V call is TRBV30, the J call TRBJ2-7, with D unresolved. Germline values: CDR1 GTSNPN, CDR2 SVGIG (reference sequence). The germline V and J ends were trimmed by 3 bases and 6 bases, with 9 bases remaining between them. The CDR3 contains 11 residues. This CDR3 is CAWSPQGEQYF. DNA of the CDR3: TGTGCCTGGAGCCCGCAAGGCGAGCAGTACTTC.

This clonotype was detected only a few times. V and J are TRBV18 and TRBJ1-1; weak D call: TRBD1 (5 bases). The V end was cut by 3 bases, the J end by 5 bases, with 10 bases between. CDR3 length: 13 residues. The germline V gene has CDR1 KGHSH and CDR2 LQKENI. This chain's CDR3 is CASSPEQVTEAFF. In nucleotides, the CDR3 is TGTGCCAGCTCACCGGAACAGGTTACTGAAGCTTTCTTT.

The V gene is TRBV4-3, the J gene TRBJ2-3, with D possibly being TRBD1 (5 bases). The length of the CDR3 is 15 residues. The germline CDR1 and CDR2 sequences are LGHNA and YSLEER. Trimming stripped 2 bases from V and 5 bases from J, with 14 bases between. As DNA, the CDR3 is TGCGCCAGCAGCCAAAGAGCTGAAGGGGTAGATACGCAGTATTTT. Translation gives CASSQRAEGVDTQYF.

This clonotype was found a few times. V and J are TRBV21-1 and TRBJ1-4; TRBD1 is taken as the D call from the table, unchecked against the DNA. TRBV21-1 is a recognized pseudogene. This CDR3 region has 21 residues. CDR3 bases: TGTGCCAGCAGCAAAGACTCGCAGGGTGACCGAGCAGAAGATGATGATGAAAAACTGTTTTTT. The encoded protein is CASSKDSQGDRAEDDDEKLFF.

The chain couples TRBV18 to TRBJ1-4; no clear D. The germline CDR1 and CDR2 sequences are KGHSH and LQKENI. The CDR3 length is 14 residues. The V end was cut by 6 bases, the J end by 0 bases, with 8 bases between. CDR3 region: CASSNRATNEKLFF. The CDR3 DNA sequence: TGTGCCAGCTCCAACAGAGCAACTAATGAAAAACTGTTTTTT.

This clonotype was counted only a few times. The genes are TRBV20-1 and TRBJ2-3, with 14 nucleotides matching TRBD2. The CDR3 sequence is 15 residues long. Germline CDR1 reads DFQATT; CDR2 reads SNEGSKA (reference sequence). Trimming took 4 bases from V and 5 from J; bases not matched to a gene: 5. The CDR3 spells CSAKTSGRAVDTQYF. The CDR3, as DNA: TGCAGTGCTAAGACTAGCGGGAGGGCCGTAGATACGCAGTATTTT.

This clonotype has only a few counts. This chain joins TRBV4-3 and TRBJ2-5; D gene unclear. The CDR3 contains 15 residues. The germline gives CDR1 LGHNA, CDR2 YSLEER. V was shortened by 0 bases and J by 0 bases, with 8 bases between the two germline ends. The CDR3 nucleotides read TGCGCCAGCAGCCAAGAGGGCGGAGACCAAGAGACCCAGTACTTC. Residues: CASSQEGGDQETQYF.

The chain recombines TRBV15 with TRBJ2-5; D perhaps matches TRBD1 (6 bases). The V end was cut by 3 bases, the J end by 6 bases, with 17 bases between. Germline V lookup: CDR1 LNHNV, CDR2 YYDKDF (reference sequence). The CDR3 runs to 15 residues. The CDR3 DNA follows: TGTGCCACCAGCAGGAATTCAGGGGCCCAGAAGACCCAGTACTTC. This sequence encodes CATSRNSGAQKTQYF.

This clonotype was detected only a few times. CDR3 amino acids: CAWREQYEQYF. The DNA for the CDR3 is TGTGCCTGGAGGGAACAGTACGAGCAGTACTTC. This sequence joins TRBV30 and TRBJ2-7; no firm D call. V lost 3 bases to trimming and J lost 4 bases, with 7 bases between them. The CDR3 contains 11 residues. Germline lookup yields CDR1 GTSNPN and CDR2 SVGIG (reference sequence).

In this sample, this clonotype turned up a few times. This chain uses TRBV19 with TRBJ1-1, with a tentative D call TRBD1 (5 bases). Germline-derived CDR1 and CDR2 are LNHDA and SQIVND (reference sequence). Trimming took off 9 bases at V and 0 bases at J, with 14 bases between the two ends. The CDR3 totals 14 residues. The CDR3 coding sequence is TGTGCCAGCCGGACACGGGTGATGAACACTGAAGCTTTCTTT. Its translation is CASRTRVMNTEAFF.

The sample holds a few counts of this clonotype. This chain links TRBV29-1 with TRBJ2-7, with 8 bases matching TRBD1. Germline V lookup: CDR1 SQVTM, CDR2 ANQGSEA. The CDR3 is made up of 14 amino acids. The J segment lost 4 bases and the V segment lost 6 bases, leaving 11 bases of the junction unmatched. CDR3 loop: CSVARTGSPYEQYF. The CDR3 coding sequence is TGCAGCGTCGCACGGACAGGGTCCCCTTACGAGCAGTACTTC.

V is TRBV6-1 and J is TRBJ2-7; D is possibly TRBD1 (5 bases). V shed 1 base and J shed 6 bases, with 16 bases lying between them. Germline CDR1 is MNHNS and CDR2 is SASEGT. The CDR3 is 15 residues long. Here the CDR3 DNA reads TGTGCCAGCAGTGAAGTTGGGAAGGGAAGGGGCGAGCAGTACTTC. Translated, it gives CASSEVGKGRGEQYF.

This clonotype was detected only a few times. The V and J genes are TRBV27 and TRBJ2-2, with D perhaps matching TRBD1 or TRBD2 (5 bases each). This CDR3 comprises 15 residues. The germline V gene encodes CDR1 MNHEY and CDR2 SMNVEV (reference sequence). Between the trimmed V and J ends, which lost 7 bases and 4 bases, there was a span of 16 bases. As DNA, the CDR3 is TGTGCCAGCACCGCCGTGGGGGTGGGCACCGGGGAGCTGTTTTTT. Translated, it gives CASTAVGVGTGELFF.

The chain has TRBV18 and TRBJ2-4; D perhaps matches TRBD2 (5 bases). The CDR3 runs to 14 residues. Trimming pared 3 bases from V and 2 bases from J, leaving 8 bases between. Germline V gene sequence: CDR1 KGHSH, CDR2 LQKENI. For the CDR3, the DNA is TGTGCCAGCTCACCCGGGATATCCAAAAACATTCAGTACTTC. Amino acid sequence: CASSPGISKNIQYF. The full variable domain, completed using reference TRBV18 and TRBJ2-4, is NAGVMQNPRHLVRRRGQEARLRCSPMKGHSHVYWYRQLPEEGLKFMVYLQKENIIDESGMPKERFSAEFPKEGPSILRIQQVVRGDSAAYFCASSPGISKNIQYFGAGTRLSVL.

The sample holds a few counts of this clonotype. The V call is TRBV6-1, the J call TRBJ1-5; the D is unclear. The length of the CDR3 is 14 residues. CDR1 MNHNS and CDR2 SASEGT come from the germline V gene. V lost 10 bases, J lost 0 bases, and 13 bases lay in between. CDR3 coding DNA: TGTGCCACCGGCCCGACCTATAGCAATCAGCCCCAGCATTTT. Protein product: CATGPTYSNQPQHF.

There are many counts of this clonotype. In DNA form, the CDR3 reads TGTGCCAGCAGTATAAGACAGGCCACCGGGGAGCTGTTTTTT. This codes for CASSIRQATGELFF. The chain recombines TRBV27 with TRBJ2-2, with D possibly matching TRBD1 (6 bases). This CDR3 contains 14 residues. The germline gives CDR1 MNHEY, CDR2 SMNVEV (reference sequence). The ends were cut back, 5 bases at V and 4 bases at J, with 11 bases in the middle.

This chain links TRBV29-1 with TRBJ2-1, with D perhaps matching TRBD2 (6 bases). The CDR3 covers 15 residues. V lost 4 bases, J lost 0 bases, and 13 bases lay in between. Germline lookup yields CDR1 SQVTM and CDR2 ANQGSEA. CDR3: CSVGRGLSSYNEQFF. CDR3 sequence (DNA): TGCAGCGTTGGGAGGGGACTGAGCTCCTACAATGAGCAGTTCTTC.

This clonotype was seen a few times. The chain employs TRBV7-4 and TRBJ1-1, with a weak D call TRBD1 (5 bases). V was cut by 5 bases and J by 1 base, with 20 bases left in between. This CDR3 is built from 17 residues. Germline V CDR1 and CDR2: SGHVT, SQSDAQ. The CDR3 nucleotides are TGTGCCAGCAGCCCGAAGGGGAGAGGTAGAGGGAACACTGAAGCTTTCTTT. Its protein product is CASSPKGRGRGNTEAFF.

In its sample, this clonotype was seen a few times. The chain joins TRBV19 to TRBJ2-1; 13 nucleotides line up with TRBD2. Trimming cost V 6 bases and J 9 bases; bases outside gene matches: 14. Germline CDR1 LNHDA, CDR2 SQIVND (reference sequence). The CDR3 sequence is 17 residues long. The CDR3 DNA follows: TGTGCCAGTAGCAGGGGACTAGCGGGACCGGGGGCCGGTGAGCAGTTCTTC. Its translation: CASSRGLAGPGAGEQFF.

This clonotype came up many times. The CDR3 region is CATSDPRQTNQPQHF. CDR3 sequence (DNA): TGTGCCACCAGTGATCCCCGACAGACGAATCAGCCCCAGCATTTT. This chain uses TRBV24-1 with TRBJ1-5; maybe TRBD1 (5 bases). This CDR3 is 15 amino acids long. The germline V gene encodes CDR1 KGHDR and CDR2 SFDVKD. Trimming pared 3 bases from V and 4 bases from J, leaving 12 bases between.

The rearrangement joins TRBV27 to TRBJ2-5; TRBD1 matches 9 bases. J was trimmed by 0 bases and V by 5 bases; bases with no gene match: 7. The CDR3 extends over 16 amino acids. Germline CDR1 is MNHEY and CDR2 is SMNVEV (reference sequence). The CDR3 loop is CASSQVGTGYQETQYF. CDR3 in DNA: TGTGCCAGCAGTCAGGTCGGGACAGGGTACCAAGAGACCCAGTACTTC.

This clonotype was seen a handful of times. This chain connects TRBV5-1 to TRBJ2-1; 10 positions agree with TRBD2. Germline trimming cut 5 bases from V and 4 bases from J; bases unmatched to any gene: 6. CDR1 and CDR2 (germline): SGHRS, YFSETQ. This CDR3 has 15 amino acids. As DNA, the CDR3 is TGCGCCAGCAGATCAACTAGCGGGACTTACAATGAGCAGTTCTTC. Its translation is CASRSTSGTYNEQFF. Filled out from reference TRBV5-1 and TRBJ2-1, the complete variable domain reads KAGVTQTPRYLIKTRGQQVTLSCSPISGHRSVSWYQQTPGQGLQFLFEYFSETQRNKGNFPGRFSGRQFSNSRSEMNVSTLELGDSALYLCASRSTSGTYNEQFFGPGTRLTVL.

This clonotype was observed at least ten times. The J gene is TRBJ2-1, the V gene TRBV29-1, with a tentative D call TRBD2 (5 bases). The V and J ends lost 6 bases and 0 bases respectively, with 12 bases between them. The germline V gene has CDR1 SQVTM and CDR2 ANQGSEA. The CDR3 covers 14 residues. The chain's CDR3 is CSVQSGYSYNEQFF. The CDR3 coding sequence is TGCAGCGTCCAAAGCGGCTACTCCTACAATGAGCAGTTCTTC.

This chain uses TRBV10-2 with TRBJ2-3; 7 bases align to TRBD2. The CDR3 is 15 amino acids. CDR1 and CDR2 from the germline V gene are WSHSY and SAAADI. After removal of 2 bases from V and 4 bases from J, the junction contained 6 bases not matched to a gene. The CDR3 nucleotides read TGCGCCAGCAGTGAGGGGCGGGGAGGGGCAGATACGCAGTATTTT. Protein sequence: CASSEGRGGADTQYF.

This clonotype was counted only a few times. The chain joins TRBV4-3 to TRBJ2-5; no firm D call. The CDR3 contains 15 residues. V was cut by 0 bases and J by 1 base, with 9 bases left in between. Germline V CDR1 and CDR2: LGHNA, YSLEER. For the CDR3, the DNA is TGCGCCAGCAGCCAAGACGTCAGGCCCCAAGAGACCCAGTACTTC. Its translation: CASSQDVRPQETQYF.

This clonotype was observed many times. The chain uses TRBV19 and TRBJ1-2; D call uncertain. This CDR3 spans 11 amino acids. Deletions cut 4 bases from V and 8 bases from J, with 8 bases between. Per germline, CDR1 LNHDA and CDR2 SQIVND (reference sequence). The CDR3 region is CASSRQFGYTF. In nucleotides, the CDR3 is TGTGCCAGTAGTAGGCAGTTCGGCTACACCTTC.